This T cell receptor beta chain was captured by sequencing in a study of human T cells and chemical hapten exposure. Study context: Yields of TCR per sample differed, chiefly owing to small differences in pooled library volume.

Unfractionated whole blood yielded total RNA. TCRdb processed the 5' RACE reads anew with MiXCR; each CDR3 protein has one entry. In the table there are roughly 81,000 distinct CDR3 sequences, roughly 8.4% of which are singletons. This CDR3 is built from 16 residues. Trimming took 4 bases from V and 8 from J; bases not matched to a gene: 12. The germline V gene encodes CDR1 SGHRS and CDR2 YFSETQ. The sequence was obtained from a male donor in good health. This chain connects TRBV5-1 to TRBJ1-4; 9 nucleotides align to TRBD1. CDR3 nucleotide sequence: TGCGCCAGCAGCATGGGACAGGGACCTCCGACAGAAAAACTGTTTTTT. As protein: CASSMGQGPPTEKLFF.